One sample yielded the 26 T cell receptor beta chains listed below, sequenced in a study of shared clonotypes between healthy human individuals. The protocol was immunoSEQ multiplex PCR, while the TCRdb copy is restricted to in-frame clones and leaves out a portion. The table has approximately 2,000,000 clones, around 93% seen once. Sequencing was done on a sample of naive CD4+ T cells from PBMCs. As to subset: CD45RA+ positively selected. The receptors shown here come from a man aged 18 to 29 in good health. Some clones in this sample may be carry-over from other donors' samples.

This clone appeared a single time. The chain recombines TRBV5-1 with TRBJ1-1; possibly TRBD1 for D (6 bases). V lost 0 bases to trimming and J lost 0 bases, with 9 bases between them. Germline V lookup: CDR1 SGHRS, CDR2 YFSETQ. This CDR3 is 15 amino acids long. In DNA, the CDR3 is TGCGCCAGCAGCTTGGGACGGGACATGAACACTGAAGCTTTCTTT. This gives the protein CASSLGRDMNTEAFF.

The CDR3 bases are TGTGCCAGCAGCCCACCAAGAGCCAGGGGAAACACAGATACGCAGTATTTT. Translating gives CASSPPRARGNTDTQYF. The chain couples TRBV11-2 to TRBJ2-3; a weak D match, TRBD1 (6 bases). CDR3 size: 17 residues. Trimming pared 5 bases from V and 2 bases from J, leaving 20 bases between. Germline values: CDR1 SGHAT, CDR2 FQNNGV.

The V call is TRBV29-1, the J call TRBJ2-5, with 12 bases identical to TRBD2. The CDR3 sequence is 16 residues long. Germline V gives CDR1 SQVTM, CDR2 ANQGSEA. The V segment lost 6 bases and the J segment 5 bases; nucleotides outside the gene matches: 13. The CDR3 sequence is CSVDASGRAVRETQYF. The CDR3 nucleotides read TGCAGCGTAGACGCTAGCGGGAGGGCCGTGCGGGAGACCCAGTACTTC.

This chain connects TRBV5-4 to TRBJ2-7; 14 bases match TRBD2. The germline gives CDR1 SGHNT, CDR2 YYREEE (reference sequence). The trim removed 3 bases at V and 6 bases at J, leaving 5 bases unmatched. This CDR3 region has 15 residues. CDR3 sequence (DNA): TGTGCCAGCAGCTGGGGGACTAGCGGGAGTCGCGAGCAGTACTTC. It yields the protein CASSWGTSGSREQYF.

V and J are TRBV5-1 and TRBJ2-7; possibly TRBD1 for D (6 bases). The V and J ends lost 5 bases and 1 base respectively, with 16 bases between them. Germline V CDR1 and CDR2: SGHRS, YFSETQ. CDR3 length: 15 residues. Here the CDR3 DNA reads TGCGCCAGCAGTCACGGACAGCCGTCTTCCTACGAGCAGTACTTC. As protein: CASSHGQPSSYEQYF.

The chain couples TRBV5-1 to TRBJ1-2, with 9 bases that match TRBD1. CDR3 length: 15 amino acids. The J segment lost 2 bases and the V segment lost 1 base, leaving 3 bases of the junction unmatched. CDR1 and CDR2 from the germline V gene are SGHRS and YFSETQ. CDR3 residues: CASSLWDRDNYGYTF. Written as DNA, the CDR3 is TGCGCCAGCAGCTTGTGGGACAGGGACAACTATGGCTACACCTTC.

The V and J genes are TRBV28 and TRBJ1-5; tentatively, D is TRBD1 (5 bases). Germline V CDR1 and CDR2: MDHEN, SYDVKM. This CDR3 comprises 12 residues. Trimming removed 11 bases at V and 3 bases at J, with 11 bases between. The CDR3 nucleotides read TGTGCCGGGGGAAGAGTCAATCAGCCCCAGCATTTT. It encodes CAGGRVNQPQHF.

V is TRBV9 and J is TRBJ2-2; weak D call: TRBD2 (7 bases). Trimming took off 4 bases at V and 7 bases at J, with 17 bases between the two ends. This CDR3 has 15 residues. Germline V gives CDR1 SGDLS, CDR2 YYNGEE. The CDR3 protein is CASSPQGGGSGELFF. CDR3 nucleotide sequence: TGTGCCAGCAGCCCTCAAGGGGGGGGCAGCGGGGAGCTGTTTTTT. The full variable domain, completed using reference TRBV9 and TRBJ2-2, is DSGVTQTPKHLITATGQRVTLRCSPRSGDLSVYWYQQSLDQGLQFLIQYYNGEERAKGNILERFSAQQFPDLHSELNLSSLELGDSALYFCASSPQGGGSGELFFGEGSRLTVL.

This clone was recorded only once. Other DNA sequences in this specimen translate into the identical CDR3. The V call is TRBV6-5, the J call TRBJ2-5, with D perhaps TRBD2 (6 bases). Germline CDR1 reads MNHEY; CDR2 reads SVGAGI. V lost 0 bases and J 5 bases, leaving 7 bases between the germline ends. The CDR3 loop spans 13 amino acids. CDR3 in DNA: TGTGCCAGCAGTTACTCTGGGAGGGAGACCCAGTACTTC. Its translation: CASSYSGRETQYF.

J is TRBJ2-7 and V is TRBV5-1, with 9 bases that match TRBD1. CDR1 is SGHRS and CDR2 is YFSETQ in the germline V gene. The CDR3 extends over 15 amino acids. J was trimmed by 2 bases and V by 4 bases; bases with no gene match: 7. The CDR3 is CASSRRTGAAYEQYF. The DNA of the CDR3 is TGCGCCAGCAGCAGAAGGACAGGGGCTGCCTACGAGCAGTACTTC. Variable domain in full (rest from reference TRBV5-1 and TRBJ2-7): KAGVTQTPRYLIKTRGQQVTLSCSPISGHRSVSWYQQTPGQGLQFLFEYFSETQRNKGNFPGRFSGRQFSNSRSEMNVSTLELGDSALYLCASSRRTGAAYEQYFGPGTRLTVT.

The chain couples TRBV28 to TRBJ1-3; TRBD1 might be the D (5 bases). V was pared by 4 bases and J by 1 base, with 8 bases between. CDR3 length: 14 amino acids. The V gene's germline CDR1 is MDHEN and CDR2 SYDVKM. CDR3 DNA: TGTGCCAGCAGTTACCCAGGGTCTGGAAACACCATATATTTT. Its translation: CASSYPGSGNTIYF.

The chain uses TRBV13 and TRBJ2-7, with 11 bases fitting TRBD2. V was pared by 6 bases and J by 4 bases, with 8 bases of the junction left unmatched. CDR3 length: 15 residues. In germline, CDR1 is PRHDT, CDR2 FYEKMQ (reference sequence). The DNA of the CDR3 is TGTGCCAGCAGTCCGCCTAGCGGGAGGAGGTACGAGCAGTACTTC. Translation gives CASSPPSGRRYEQYF.

The chain carries TRBV5-1 and TRBJ2-2; possibly TRBD1 or TRBD2 for D (5 bases each). The CDR3 extends over 16 amino acids. The germline V gene encodes CDR1 SGHRS and CDR2 YFSETQ. With 0 bases removed from V and 7 bases from J, the gap between germline ends came to 16 bases. This CDR3 reads CASSLDRRAVGGELFF. CDR3 coding DNA: TGCGCCAGCAGCTTGGACAGGCGGGCCGTGGGCGGGGAGCTGTTTTTT. The full variable domain, its missing parts supplied by reference TRBV5-1 and TRBJ2-2, is KAGVTQTPRYLIKTRGQQVTLSCSPISGHRSVSWYQQTPGQGLQFLFEYFSETQRNKGNFPGRFSGRQFSNSRSEMNVSTLELGDSALYLCASSLDRRAVGGELFFGEGSRLTVL.

This chain uses TRBV7-9 with TRBJ1-2, with 11 bases lining up with TRBD1. The CDR3 loop spans 15 amino acids. Trimming cost V 5 bases and J 4 bases; bases outside gene matches: 6. Germline assignment: CDR1 SEHNR and CDR2 FQNEAQ (reference sequence). CDR3 protein: CASSPWTGGTYGYTF. The CDR3 region has the DNA TGTGCCAGCAGCCCTTGGACAGGGGGCACCTATGGCTACACCTTC.

This chain connects TRBV5-3 to TRBJ2-3; 7 nucleotides line up with TRBD2. TRBV5-3 is given ORF status, its function remaining uncertain. Trimming removed 4 bases from V and 2 bases from J; junction bases left unmatched: 13. The CDR3 has 17 residues. CDR3: CARSGPGERGYTDTQYF. DNA of the CDR3: TGTGCCAGAAGCGGCCCTGGAGAGCGGGGTTACACAGATACGCAGTATTTT.

CDR3 nucleotides: TGTGCCAGCGTGGGTCGGGAAGAGACCCAGTACTTC. Encoded protein: CASVGREETQYF. This sequence joins TRBV5-4 and TRBJ2-5, with D uncertain. Trimming pared 7 bases from V and 3 bases from J, leaving 10 bases between. Germline values: CDR1 SGHNT, CDR2 YYREEE (reference sequence). The CDR3 extends over 12 amino acids.

DNA of the CDR3: TGTGCCAGCAGCTCCGGGACAGGGTTCTACGAGCAGTACTTC. Translating gives CASSSGTGFYEQYF. The genes are TRBV6-4 and TRBJ2-7; TRBD1 matches 9 bases. V shed 6 bases and J 3 bases; nucleotides not matched to a gene: 6. The CDR3 has 14 residues. CDR1 and CDR2 (germline): MRHNA, SNTAGT.

This rearrangement joins TRBV2 to TRBJ2-3; D unresolved. The germline V gene has CDR1 SNHLY and CDR2 FYNNEI. CDR3 size: 13 residues. Trimming stripped 1 base from V and 4 bases from J, with 6 bases between. This CDR3 reads CASSEGGADTQYF. For the CDR3, the DNA is TGTGCCAGCAGTGAAGGTGGGGCAGATACGCAGTATTTT.

The V and J genes are TRBV5-1 and TRBJ2-7; TRBD2 matches at 9 bases. The CDR3 spans 17 residues. The germline CDR1 and CDR2 sequences are SGHRS and YFSETQ. V lost 3 bases to trimming and J lost 0 bases; unmatched junction nucleotides: 10. The CDR3 protein is CASSYSGTSPRSYEQYF. The CDR3 DNA reads TGCGCCAGCAGCTACTCCGGGACTAGCCCTCGCTCCTACGAGCAGTACTTC.

This clone was seen only a few times. V and J are TRBV6-1 and TRBJ1-2; a possible D gene is TRBD1 (5 bases). Looked up from germline, CDR1 is MNHNS and CDR2 is SASEGT. The V end was cut by 0 bases, the J end by 6 bases, with 8 bases between. The CDR3 consists of 13 residues. This CDR3 is CASSEAGRDGYTF. CDR3 DNA sequence: TGTGCCAGCAGTGAAGCTGGCAGGGATGGCTACACCTTC.

The V gene is TRBV11-2, the J gene TRBJ2-2, with D hard to call. The V gene's germline CDR1 is SGHAT and CDR2 FQNNGV. This CDR3 is built from 15 residues. Trimming removed 5 bases at V and 6 bases at J, with 16 bases between. The CDR3 sequence is CASSPMQVRAGELFF. The CDR3 bases are TGTGCCAGCAGCCCAATGCAGGTTAGAGCCGGGGAGCTGTTTTTT.

The rearrangement uses TRBV10-3 and TRBJ2-2, with unresolved D. Germline V gene lookup returns CDR1 ENHRY and CDR2 SYGVKD. The CDR3 covers 15 residues. V shed 3 bases and J shed 6 bases, with 14 bases lying between them. CDR3 residues: CAISDVQRKAGELFF. The CDR3 DNA reads as TGTGCCATCAGTGATGTGCAACGGAAGGCCGGGGAGCTGTTTTTT.

Notes on this clone: Other nucleotide sequences in the sample specify the same CDR3. The V and J genes are TRBV5-1 and TRBJ2-3, with 7 nucleotides matching TRBD2. The CDR3 extends over 14 amino acids. Per the germline V gene, CDR1 is SGHRS and CDR2 is YFSETQ. Trimming took 4 bases from V and 2 from J; bases not matched to a gene: 4. The CDR3 nucleotides read TGCGCCAGCAGCCCCAGGGACTACACAGATACGCAGTATTTT. It encodes CASSPRDYTDTQYF.

V and J are TRBV6-1 and TRBJ1-2, with D maybe TRBD1 (6 bases). V was trimmed by 6 bases and J by 6 bases, leaving 14 bases between them. The germline V gene encodes CDR1 MNHNS and CDR2 SASEGT. The CDR3 consists of 13 residues. The CDR3 region has the DNA TGTGCCAGCAGGAAAACAGGGAGTGATGGCTACACCTTC. The encoded protein is CASRKTGSDGYTF.

With regard to this clone: Other DNA sequences in this specimen translate into the identical CDR3. The CDR3 DNA reads as TGCGCCAGCAGCGCCGGACTAGCGGGAGGGCTCGAGCAGTACTTC. Translation gives CASSAGLAGGLEQYF. This chain links TRBV5-1 with TRBJ2-7; 15 bases map to TRBD2. Germline CDR1 and CDR2: SGHRS and YFSETQ. After removal of 4 bases from V and 6 bases from J, the junction contained 5 bases not matched to a gene. CDR3 length equals 15 residues.

This rearrangement joins TRBV7-2 to TRBJ1-3, with a weak D call TRBD1 (5 bases). The CDR3 spans 14 residues. Per germline, CDR1 SGHTA and CDR2 FQGNSA. Between the trimmed V and J ends, which lost 2 bases and 5 bases, there was a span of 10 bases. This chain's CDR3 is CASSLWGERNTIYF. The CDR3 DNA sequence: TGTGCCAGCAGCTTATGGGGGGAAAGAAACACCATATATTTT.